The 4 T cell receptor beta chains below come from one sample, sequenced in a study of control samples from healthy donors and cancer patients. Profiling relied on immunoSEQ multiplex PCR, and the TCRdb table lists in-frame clones only, not all of them. The sample carries approximately 72,000 clones, approximately 90% recorded once. Material: blood. The receptors originated from a man aged 50-59 years in good health.

J is TRBJ2-7 and V is TRBV6-5; weak D call: TRBD2 (5 bases). The CDR3 loop spans 15 amino acids. The germline V gene has CDR1 MNHEY and CDR2 SVGAGI. The V end was cut by 0 bases, the J end by 3 bases, with 12 bases between. The CDR3 sequence: CASSYSRDYRYEQYF. CDR3 coding DNA: TGTGCCAGCAGTTACTCTCGAGACTACCGCTACGAGCAGTACTTC.

This clone showed up just a few times. V is TRBV19 and J is TRBJ1-1; D possibly corresponds to TRBD1 (5 bases). The V and J ends lost 3 bases and 7 bases respectively, with 12 bases between them. Germline V gene lookup returns CDR1 LNHDA and CDR2 SQIVND (reference sequence). There are 13 residues in the CDR3. The CDR3 nucleotides are TGTGCCAGTAGTATGTACCGGGGCCGTGAAGCTTTCTTT. This encodes CASSMYRGREAFF.

The V and J genes are TRBV30 and TRBJ2-2; possibly TRBD2 for D (6 bases). The CDR3 totals 15 residues. The germline V gene encodes CDR1 GTSNPN and CDR2 SVGIG (reference sequence). V lost 5 bases to trimming and J lost 4 bases, with 17 bases between them. CDR3 in amino acids: CAWDPGTAITGELFF. The DNA of the CDR3 is TGTGCCTGGGATCCCGGGACTGCGATCACCGGGGAGCTGTTTTTT.

The V call is TRBV6-1, the J call TRBJ1-4, with a weak D call TRBD1 (6 bases). V lost 1 base, J lost 6 bases, and 9 bases lay in between. Germline CDR1 and CDR2: MNHNS and SASEGT. This CDR3 spans 14 amino acids. The DNA for the CDR3 is TGTGCCAGCAGTGAAGTTTACAGGGATGAAAAACTGTTTTTT. Amino acids: CASSEVYRDEKLFF.